This TCR beta chain was profiled in a study of cytomegalovirus exposure and HLA in healthy donors. Looking at the study overall: In a later analysis, the approximately 120 validation repertoires were reported to have used the same platform as the 600 to 700 first-cohort repertoires.

General study findings and limits: Listed as cytomegalovirus-associated were over 150 TCR beta chains. The classifier reportedly diagnosed cytomegalovirus status with high specificity and sensitivity.

Assay used: immunoSEQ multiplex PCR; TCRdb lists only in-frame clones, some missing. The table has 120,000 to 150,000 clones, approximately 86% seen once. The CDR3 totals 13 residues. V shed 5 bases, J shed 5 bases, and the junction held 2 bases outside the gene matches. Germline values: CDR1 SNHLY, CDR2 FYNNEI. Regarding this clone: No antigen is known for it.

Sequences were obtained from PBMCs. This chain uses TRBV2 with TRBJ2-7; 11 bases are shared with TRBD2. This clonotype was obtained from a man aged 18 to 30 in good health and CMV-seropositive. The CDR3 region has the DNA TGTGCCAGCAGTTTGACTAGCGGGGACGAGCAGTACTTC. It yields the protein CASSLTSGDEQYF.